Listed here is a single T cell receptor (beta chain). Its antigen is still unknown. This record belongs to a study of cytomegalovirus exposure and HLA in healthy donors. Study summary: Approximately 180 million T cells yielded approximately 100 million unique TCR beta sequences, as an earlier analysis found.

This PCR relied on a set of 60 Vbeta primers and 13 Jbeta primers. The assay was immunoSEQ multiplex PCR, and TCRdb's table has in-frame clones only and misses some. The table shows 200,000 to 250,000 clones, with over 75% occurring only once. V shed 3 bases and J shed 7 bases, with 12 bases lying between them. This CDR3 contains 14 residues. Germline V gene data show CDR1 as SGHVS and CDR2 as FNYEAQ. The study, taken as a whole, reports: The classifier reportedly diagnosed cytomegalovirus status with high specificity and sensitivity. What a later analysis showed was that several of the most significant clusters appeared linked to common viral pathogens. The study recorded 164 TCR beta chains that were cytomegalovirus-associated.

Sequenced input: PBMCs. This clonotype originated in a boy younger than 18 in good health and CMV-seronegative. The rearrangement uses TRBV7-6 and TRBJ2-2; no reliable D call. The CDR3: CASSLYSRGGELFF. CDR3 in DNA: TGTGCCAGCAGCTTGTATTCGAGAGGCGGGGAGCTGTTTTTT.